This TCR beta chain was obtained from a study of Ad26.COV2.S vaccination and SARS-CoV-2 variants. The treatment was: roughly 19 received Ad26.COV2.S at low or high dose, single or two shots; roughly five received placebo; per-sample allocation not given. Material that was analyzed had been drawn on day 63 after the first vaccine or placebo injection. Points on this clone: The target antigen is unknown.

Sequenced by immunoSEQ multiplex PCR; TCRdb stores in-frame clones only, minus some. Of roughly 240,000 clones detected, around 87% appear once; the ten largest clones hold about 10%. Trimming cost V 8 bases and J 0 bases, with 10 bases left between them. Germline V gene lookup returns CDR1 KGHDR and CDR2 SFDVKD. The CDR3 has 14 amino acids. The study, taken as a whole, reports: The TCR breadth and depth analyses may have understated or missed part of the total T cell responses.

The chain carries TRBV24-1 and TRBJ1-5, with no clear D. This sequence was found in a person aged 18-65 years who received the Ad26.COV2.S COVID-19 vaccine or a placebo. Source: peripheral blood, taken in a trial of Ad26.COV2.S vaccine versus placebo. CDR3 sequence reads: CATKESYSNQPQHF. The CDR3 DNA is TGTGCCACCAAGGAGTCCTATAGCAATCAGCCCCAGCATTTT.